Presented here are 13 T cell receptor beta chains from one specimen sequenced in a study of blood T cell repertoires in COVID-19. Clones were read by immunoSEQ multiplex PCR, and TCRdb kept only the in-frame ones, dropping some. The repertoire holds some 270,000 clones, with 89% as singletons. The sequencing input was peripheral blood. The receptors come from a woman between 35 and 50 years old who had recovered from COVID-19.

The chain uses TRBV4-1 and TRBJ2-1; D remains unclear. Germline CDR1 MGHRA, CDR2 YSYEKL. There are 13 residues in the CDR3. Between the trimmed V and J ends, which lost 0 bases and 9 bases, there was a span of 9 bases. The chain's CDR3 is CASSQEGVFEQFF. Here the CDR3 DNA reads TGCGCCAGCAGCCAAGAAGGAGTTTTTGAGCAGTTCTTC.

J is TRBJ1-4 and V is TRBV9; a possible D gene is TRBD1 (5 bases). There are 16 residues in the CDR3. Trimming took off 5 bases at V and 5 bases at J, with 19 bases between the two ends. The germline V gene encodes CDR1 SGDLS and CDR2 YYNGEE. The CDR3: CASSRTFGPENEKLFF. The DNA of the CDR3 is TGTGCCAGCAGTAGGACATTCGGCCCCGAAAATGAAAAACTGTTTTTT.

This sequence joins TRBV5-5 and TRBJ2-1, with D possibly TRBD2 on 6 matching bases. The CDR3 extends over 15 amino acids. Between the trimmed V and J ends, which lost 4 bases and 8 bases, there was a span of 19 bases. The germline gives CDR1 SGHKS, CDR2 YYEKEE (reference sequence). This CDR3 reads CASSGPGLGVDEQFF. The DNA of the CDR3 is TGTGCCAGCAGCGGGCCGGGACTGGGGGTCGATGAGCAGTTCTTC.

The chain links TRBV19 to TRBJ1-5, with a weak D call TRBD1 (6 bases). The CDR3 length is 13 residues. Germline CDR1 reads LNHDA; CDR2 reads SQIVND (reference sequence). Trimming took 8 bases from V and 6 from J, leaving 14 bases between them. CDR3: CASSTGTAQPQHF. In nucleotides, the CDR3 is TGTGCCAGTTCTACAGGGACGGCTCAGCCCCAGCATTTT.

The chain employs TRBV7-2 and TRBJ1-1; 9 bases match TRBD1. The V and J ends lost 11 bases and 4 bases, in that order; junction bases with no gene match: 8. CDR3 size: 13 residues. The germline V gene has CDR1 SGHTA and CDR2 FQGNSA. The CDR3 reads CASRTGASTEAFF. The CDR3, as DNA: TGTGCCTCTCGGACAGGGGCCTCCACTGAAGCTTTCTTT. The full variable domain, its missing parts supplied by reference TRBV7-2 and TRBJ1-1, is GAGVSQSPSNKVTEKGKDVELRCDPISGHTALYWYRQSLGQGLEFLIYFQGNSAPDKSGLPSDRFSAERTGGSVSTLTIQRTQQEDSAVYLCASRTGASTEAFFGQGTRLTVV.

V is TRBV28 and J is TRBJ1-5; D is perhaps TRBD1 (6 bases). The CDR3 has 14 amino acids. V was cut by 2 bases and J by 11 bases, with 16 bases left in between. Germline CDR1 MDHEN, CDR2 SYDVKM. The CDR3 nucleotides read TGTGCCAGCAGTTTAACAGGGCTCCCTGGAGCCCAGCATTTT. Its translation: CASSLTGLPGAQHF.

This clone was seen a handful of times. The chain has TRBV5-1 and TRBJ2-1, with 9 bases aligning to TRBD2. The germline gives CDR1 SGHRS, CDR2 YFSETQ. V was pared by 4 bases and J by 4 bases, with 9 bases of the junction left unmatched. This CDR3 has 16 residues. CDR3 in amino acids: CASSPEGTSRYNEQFF. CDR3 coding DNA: TGCGCCAGCAGCCCGGAGGGGACTAGCAGATACAATGAGCAGTTCTTC.

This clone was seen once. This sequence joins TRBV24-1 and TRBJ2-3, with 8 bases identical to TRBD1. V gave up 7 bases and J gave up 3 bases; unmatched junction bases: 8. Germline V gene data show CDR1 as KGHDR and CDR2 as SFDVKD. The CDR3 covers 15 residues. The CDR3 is CATSRGPLLTDTQYF. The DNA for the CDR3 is TGTGCCACCAGCAGGGGGCCCCTCCTTACAGATACGCAGTATTTT.

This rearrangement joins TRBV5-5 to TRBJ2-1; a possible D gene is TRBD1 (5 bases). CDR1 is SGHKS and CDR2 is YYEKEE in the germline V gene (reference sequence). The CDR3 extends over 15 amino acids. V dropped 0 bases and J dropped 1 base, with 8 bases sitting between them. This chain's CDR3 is CASSLGQGSYNEQFF. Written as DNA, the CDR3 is TGTGCCAGCAGCTTGGGTCAGGGTTCCTACAATGAGCAGTTCTTC.

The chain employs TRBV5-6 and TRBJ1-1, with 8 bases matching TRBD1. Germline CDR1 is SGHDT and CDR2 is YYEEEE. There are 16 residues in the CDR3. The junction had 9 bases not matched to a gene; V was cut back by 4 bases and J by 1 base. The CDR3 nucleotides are TGTGCCAGCAGCCCGGGACAGGCCTGGGGGAACACTGAAGCTTTCTTT. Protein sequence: CASSPGQAWGNTEAFF.

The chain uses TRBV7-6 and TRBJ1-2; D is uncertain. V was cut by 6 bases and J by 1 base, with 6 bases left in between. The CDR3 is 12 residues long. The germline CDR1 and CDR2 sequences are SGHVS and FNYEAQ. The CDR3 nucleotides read TGTGCCAGCAGTTACAATAACTATGGCTACACCTTC. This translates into CASSYNNYGYTF.

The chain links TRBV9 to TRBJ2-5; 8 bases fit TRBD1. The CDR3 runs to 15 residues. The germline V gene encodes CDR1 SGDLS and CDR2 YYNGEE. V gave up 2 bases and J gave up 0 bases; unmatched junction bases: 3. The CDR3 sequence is CASSVSGGDQETQYF. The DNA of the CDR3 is TGTGCCAGCAGCGTGTCAGGGGGCGACCAAGAGACCCAGTACTTC.

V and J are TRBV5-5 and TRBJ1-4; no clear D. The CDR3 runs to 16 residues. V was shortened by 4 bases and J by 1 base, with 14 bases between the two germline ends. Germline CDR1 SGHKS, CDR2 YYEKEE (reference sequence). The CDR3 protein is CASSHNPSGTNEKLFF. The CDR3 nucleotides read TGTGCCAGCAGCCATAATCCCTCCGGAACTAATGAAAAACTGTTTTTT.